The 10 T cell receptor beta chains below were found in one sample sequenced in a study of blood T cells in healthy people across ages. A second PCR, run for about 7 to 11 cycles, used a sample-barcoded 5' primer plus a J-beta primer mix. TCRdb fed the 5' RACE reads into MiXCR, producing one record per CDR3 protein. The data hold about 770,000 distinct CDR3 sequences, with 40% to 50% observed a single time. Sequenced input: blood. The source of these receptors is a man in his sixties in good health.

The J gene is TRBJ2-7, the V gene TRBV18; 9 nucleotides match TRBD1. The CDR3 has 15 amino acids. Trimming took 4 bases from V and 6 from J; bases not matched to a gene: 10. Looked up from germline, CDR1 is KGHSH and CDR2 is LQKENI. CDR3: CASSLGQGGLSEQYF. Written as DNA, the CDR3 is TGTGCCAGCTCACTGGGACAGGGTGGATTAAGCGAGCAGTACTTC.

The V gene is TRBV29-1, the J gene TRBJ2-4; D may be TRBD2 (6 bases). The DNA end favors TRBJ2-7, so the J call may be wrong. Germline V gives CDR1 SQVTM, CDR2 ANQGSEA. This CDR3 is built from 14 residues. DNA for the CDR3: TGCAGCGTTGAGCGATTAGGGACTTCCTACGAGCAGTACTTC. It codes for CSVERLGTSYEQYF.

The genes are TRBV5-1 and TRBJ2-1; D call uncertain. Between the trimmed V and J ends, which lost 0 bases and 1 base, there was a span of 11 bases. This CDR3 is built from 16 residues. CDR1 and CDR2 from the germline V gene are SGHRS and YFSETQ. CDR3 protein: CASSLVWGRSYNEQFF. As DNA, the CDR3 is TGCGCCAGCAGCTTGGTCTGGGGTCGGTCCTACAATGAGCAGTTCTTC.

The CDR3: CSAKGTSFYEQYF. CDR3 nucleotide sequence: TGCAGTGCAAAGGGGACTAGCTTTTACGAGCAGTACTTC. The V and J genes are TRBV20-1 and TRBJ2-7; 9 nucleotides align to TRBD2. The CDR3 totals 13 residues. The junction had 7 bases not matched to a gene; V was cut back by 6 bases and J by 4 bases. The germline V gene has CDR1 DFQATT and CDR2 SNEGSKA (reference sequence).

Written as DNA, the CDR3 is TGCGCCAGCAGCCAAATAGCTGATGGACTAGCACCCAATGAGCAGTTCTTC. Its protein product is CASSQIADGLAPNEQFF. The gene calls are TRBV4-1 and TRBJ2-1, with 8 bases lining up with TRBD2. Germline CDR1 MGHRA, CDR2 YSYEKL. The CDR3 is made up of 17 amino acids. Trimming removed 2 bases from V and 6 bases from J; junction bases left unmatched: 12.

The chain carries TRBV12-3 or TRBV12-4 and TRBJ1-5; D is undetermined. This CDR3 has 16 residues. V shed 0 bases and J shed 0 bases, with 9 bases lying between them. DNA for the CDR3: TGTGCCAGCAGTTTAGCTCGTAGCGATAGCAATCAGCCCCAGCATTTT. Translated: CASSLARSDSNQPQHF.

The J gene is TRBJ2-1, the V gene TRBV29-1; 7 nucleotides align to TRBD2. Germline-derived CDR1 and CDR2 are SQVTM and ANQGSEA. Trimming took 2 bases from V and 5 from J; bases not matched to a gene: 9. This CDR3 has 15 residues. The CDR3 DNA reads TGCAGCGTTGAAATGCGGCTAGCGGAGAACAATGAGCAGTTCTTC. Translating it yields CSVEMRLAENNEQFF.

The chain couples TRBV21-1 to TRBJ2-7; the table calls TRBD2, which could not be checked here. TRBV21-1 is annotated as a pseudogene. The CDR3 has 18 amino acids. The CDR3 DNA reads as TGTGCCAGCAGCAAAGCGCTCCTGCGGGTTCTCCACTCCTACGAGCAGTACTTC. Protein product: CASSKALLRVLHSYEQYF.

This clonotype has only one observation. This chain connects TRBV29-1 to TRBJ2-2, with no clear D. Germline CDR1 SQVTM, CDR2 ANQGSEA. V dropped 4 bases and J dropped 6 bases, with 9 bases sitting between them. This CDR3 is built from 12 residues. CDR3 sequence reads: CSVGSFAGELFF. The CDR3 coding sequence is TGCAGCGTTGGGTCTTTCGCCGGGGAGCTGTTTTTT.

The chain couples TRBV28 to TRBJ1-5; 7 bases agree with TRBD1. The V gene's germline CDR1 is MDHEN and CDR2 SYDVKM. This CDR3 region has 15 residues. Germline trimming cut 7 bases from V and 7 bases from J; bases unmatched to any gene: 13. CDR3 protein: CASIFGGGRGQPQHF. The CDR3 DNA sequence: TGTGCCAGCATTTTCGGGGGGGGCAGGGGGCAGCCCCAGCATTTT. Together with reference TRBV28 and TRBJ1-5, the CDR3 gives the full variable domain: DVKVTQSSRYLVKRTGEKVFLECVQDMDHENMFWYRQDPGLGLRLIYFSYDVKMKEKGDIPEGYSVSREKKERFSLILESASTNQTSMYLCASIFGGGRGQPQHFGDGTRLSIL.